The T cell receptor (beta chain) under discussion was sequenced for a study of PD-1 blockade in classical Hodgkin lymphoma. Study-level information: On a schedule of every 2 weeks, patients received nivolumab 3 mg/kg intravenously.

Every patient experienced relapse after autologous stem cell transplantation, and brentuximab vedotin exposure varied. Classifying best responses yielded complete response, partial response or progressive disease. Study-wide results and limits: A significant rise in TCR diversity by C4D1 was seen for CD4+ but not CD8+ cells.

Germline CDR1 SEHNR, CDR2 FQNEAQ (reference sequence). The junction had 13 bases not matched to a gene; V was cut back by 5 bases and J by 2 bases. This CDR3 is built from 17 residues. With respect to this clone: Its target is unknown.

Produced via immunoSEQ multiplex PCR; TCRdb's table is partial and in-frame only. The sample has tens of thousands of clones; around three quarters are singletons. The rearrangement links TRBV7-9 to TRBJ2-7; 9 nucleotides align to TRBD2. The specimen was peripheral blood mononuclear cells (PBMCs), collected before the second cycle of nivolumab. The TCR originated in a human donor with classical Hodgkin lymphoma. The CDR3 sequence is CASSLTTTSGQPYEQYF. CDR3 sequence (DNA): TGTGCCAGCAGCCTAACCACGACTAGCGGCCAACCCTACGAGCAGTACTTC.